The 5 T cell receptor beta chains given below trace back to one sample, sequenced in a study of blood T cell repertoires in COVID-19. Method: immunoSEQ multiplex PCR; TCRdb's copy keeps in-frame clones and lacks some. The table lists about 63,000 clones, more than 80% of them singletons, with approximately 3.5% in the top ten. Sample: PBMCs or T cells enriched from blood (not recorded which). Receptors were obtained from a woman aged 40 to 50 with acute COVID-19.

The CDR3 region has the DNA TGTGCCAGCAGCTTGGCCTACGGCAGGAGGGATTCACCCCTCCACTTT. Amino acids: CASSLAYGRRDSPLHF. The rearrangement links TRBV5-6 to TRBJ1-6, with D uncertain. The CDR3 runs 16 residues. The germline V and J ends were trimmed by 0 bases and 8 bases, with 15 bases remaining between them. Germline CDR1 reads SGHDT; CDR2 reads YYEEEE.

J is TRBJ1-5 and V is TRBV4-2, with 9 nucleotides matching TRBD1. This CDR3 has 15 residues. The germline gives CDR1 LGHNA, CDR2 YNFKEQ. V shed 0 bases, J shed 7 bases, and the junction held 4 bases outside the gene matches. The CDR3 region has the DNA TGTGCCAGCAGCCAAGAGAGTGGACAGGGGCAGCCCCAGCATTTT. Translation gives CASSQESGQGQPQHF.

The gene calls are TRBV19 and TRBJ2-1, with a tentative D call TRBD1 (6 bases). The CDR3 runs 12 residues. Germline lookup yields CDR1 LNHDA and CDR2 SQIVND (reference sequence). Deletions cut 6 bases from V and 7 bases from J, with 10 bases between. In DNA, the CDR3 is TGTGCCAGTAGCAACAGGGCTAATGAGCAGTTCTTC. Protein sequence: CASSNRANEQFF.

V gene TRBV5-1 combines with J gene TRBJ2-2, with a possible D match to TRBD2 (6 bases). The CDR3 consists of 16 residues. The germline gives CDR1 SGHRS, CDR2 YFSETQ. With 1 base removed from V and 5 bases from J, the gap between germline ends came to 15 bases. CDR3 DNA sequence: TGCGCCAGCAGCTTGCTCGGAGAGGAGGGTACCGGGGAGCTGTTTTTT. It codes for CASSLLGEEGTGELFF.

The rearrangement links TRBV7-2 to TRBJ2-5, with TRBD2 matching over 8 bases. Germline CDR1 reads SGHTA; CDR2 reads FQGNSA. Unmatched junction bases numbered 5, after V lost 5 bases and J lost 0 bases. The CDR3 loop spans 15 amino acids. The CDR3 nucleotides read TGTGCCAGCAGCCACAAGCGGGAGTACCAAGAGACCCAGTACTTC. Its protein is CASSHKREYQETQYF.